This T cell receptor beta chain was sequenced in a study of blood T cell repertoires in COVID-19. Study background: T cells, B-cell-depleted T cells, or PBMCs supplied cDNA or gDNA.

The V gene's germline CDR1 is ENHRY and CDR2 SYGVKD. Trimming shortened V by 4 bases and J by 1 base, and 7 bases separated the two germline ends. The CDR3 sequence is 14 residues long. Before being deemed recovered, Cohort 3 donors had two negative PCRs, clearance, or symptom resolution. Sequencing was performed with immunoSEQ multiplex PCR; in TCRdb, only in-frame clones are kept and a portion is missing. This sample yields a few hundred thousand clones, of which 85% to 90% are seen a single time; less than 1.5% belongs to the top ten. The TCR sequence derives from a woman under 30 who had recovered from COVID-19. V is TRBV10-3 and J is TRBJ2-2, with a tentative D call TRBD1 (6 bases). The specimen sequenced was PBMCs or T cells enriched from blood (not recorded which). The CDR3 is CAISGTENTGELFF. The CDR3 nucleotides are TGTGCCATCAGTGGGACAGAGAACACCGGGGAGCTGTTTTTT.